This T cell receptor beta chain was recorded in a study of blood T cell repertoires in COVID-19 (TCRdb year 2020). Background on the whole study: Samples from collaborators originated in the United States, Italy and Spain and spanned both the acute and convalescent phases of COVID-19. The material from the prospective study consisted of cDNA or gDNA derived from T cells, B-cell-depleted T cells, or PBMCs. Deeply sampled blood TCRbeta repertoires from subjects exposed to, actively infected with, or recovered from COVID-19 were included in the dataset. A freely available public database, intended as a resource for researchers studying the immune response to SARS-CoV-2, is where the repertoires were released. Samples came from the ongoing ImmuneRACE study (first 160 participants) plus 1,254 subjects from 6 global collaborators. The sample metadata nearly always contained a de-identified subject ID, COVID-19 status, age in years and sex. HLA class I and class II types, where available, came from metadata supplied by the sample provider rather than from assay-based typing.

A word on this clone: The target of this receptor is not known. No clone much larger than this one lies a single base away; base qualities are absent.

Taken from the germline V gene, the CDR1 and CDR2 loops are ENHRY and SYGVKD. The CDR3 runs 13 residues from the cysteine to the phenylalanine. The retained sequence is limited to the CDR3, 39 bases, with the frame set at the first base. Deletion took 3 bases off V and 0 bases off J, with a span of 5 bases between the germline ends. TCRbeta CDR3 regions were amplified from genomic DNA using the immunoSEQ Assay, a bias-controlled multiplex PCR. The paper's data handling went like this. The number of nucleated cells in each sample was estimated by amplification of reference gene primers within the assay. To quantify the absolute abundance of each unique TCRbeta CDR3 rearrangement, sequence reads were collapsed and filtered. For each sample, productive Simpson clonality was calculated as the square root of Simpson's diversity index across productive rearrangements. Sourced from immuneACCESS, this table was stored by TCRdb with only in-frame sequences that have V and J called. A share of the clones is absent; for the studies checked, an unresolved V gene accounts for under half, and the remainder has no known explanation. That table supplies the V and J calls and clone size; D and trimming were determined from the DNA. This sample has roughly 500,000 clones in its table, and around 89% of those were observed once. The ten largest make up around 1.9% of the sample.

Participants in the prospective study were enrolled through a virtual design, were aged 18 to 89 years, and lived in approximately 25 United States geographic areas. Cohort assignment in the prospective study relied on participant-reported clinical history from a screening survey and a study questionnaire. For ImmuneRACE Cohort 3, a participant was defined as recovered based on two consecutive negative NP/OP PCR tests, clearance by a healthcare professional, or resolution of symptoms. In the prospective study, whole blood, serum and a nasopharyngeal or oropharyngeal swab were collected from each participant by mobile phlebotomists. Over an approximately 2-month period, participants in the prospective study had the option of providing additional blood draws and questionnaires. Prospective study blood samples were shipped either frozen or at room temperature before DNA extraction. Broad study findings and their caveats: The quantity of clinical and demographic metadata differed by source and by participant and was supplied without curation.

Input material: PBMCs or T cells enriched from blood (not recorded which). This TCR was recovered from a woman in her thirties or forties who had recovered from COVID-19. The chain links TRBV10-3 with TRBJ1-1, with the identity of the D gene unclear. The CDR3 reads as follows: CAISDPVNTEAFF. The nucleotide sequence is given as TGTGCCATCAGTGATCCCGTGAACACTGAAGCTTTCTTT.